Listed below are T cell receptor beta chains from one sample, sequenced in a study of blood T cell repertoires in COVID-19. The protocol was immunoSEQ multiplex PCR, while the TCRdb copy is restricted to in-frame clones and leaves out a portion. The repertoire holds more than 250,000 clones, with approximately 85% as singletons. The sample comprised PBMCs or T cells enriched from blood (not recorded which). Every receptor here comes from a young man who had recovered from COVID-19. The CDR3 runs from the conserved cysteine through the conserved F or W. Fields, in order: clone size, V gene, D gene, CDR3 length, J gene, CDR3 DNA, CDR3 protein. D genes are given only for firm matches. Rows may omit the clone size; those that give it use once, few, many or a size class.

abundance: .
v_gene: TRBV7-2
d_gene: .
len: 13
j_gene: TRBJ1-1
CDR3nt: TGTGCCAGCAGCTCACAGGGTGGCACTGAAGCTTTCTTT
CDR3aa: CASSSQGGTEAFF

abundance: .
v_gene: TRBV7-9
d_gene: TRBD1
len: 16
j_gene: TRBJ2-7
CDR3nt: TGTGCCAGCGCCACGGCCGGACAGGCGATCCCCTACGAGCAGTACTTC
CDR3aa: CASATAGQAIPYEQYF

abundance: .
v_gene: TRBV30
d_gene: TRBD1
len: 12
j_gene: TRBJ1-1
CDR3nt: TGTGCCTGGGGGGCAGGGGGGCCTGAAGCTTTCTTT
CDR3aa: CAWGAGGPEAFF

abundance: .
v_gene: TRBV27
d_gene: .
len: 14
j_gene: TRBJ2-5
CDR3nt: TGTGCCAGCAGTTTATCAGAGAACCAAGAGACCCAGTACTTC
CDR3aa: CASSLSENQETQYF

abundance: .
v_gene: TRBV24-1
d_gene: .
len: 13
j_gene: TRBJ2-1
CDR3nt: TGTGCCACCAGGCGGGACAGCTACAATGAGCAGTTCTTC
CDR3aa: CATRRDSYNEQFF

abundance: .
v_gene: TRBV19
d_gene: TRBD1
len: 20
j_gene: TRBJ1-2
CDR3nt: TGTGCCAGTAGTAAAGGTATGCTTGGGACAGCCAACCGTCTAAACTATGGCTACACCTTC
CDR3aa: CASSKGMLGTANRLNYGYTF

abundance: .
v_gene: TRBV6-5
d_gene: .
len: 15
j_gene: TRBJ1-2
CDR3nt: TGTGCCAGCATTCCTCGGGTAGGGAGGAGCTATGGCTACACCTTC
CDR3aa: CASIPRVGRSYGYTF

abundance: .
v_gene: TRBV7-3
d_gene: .
len: 14
j_gene: TRBJ1-1
CDR3nt: TGTGCCAGCAGCCCCCGACCTGGGACTGGTGAAGCTTTCTTT
CDR3aa: CASSPRPGTGEAFF

abundance: few
v_gene: TRBV12-3/TRBV12-4
d_gene: .
len: 13
j_gene: TRBJ2-3
CDR3nt: TGTGCCAGCAGAGAACAGCTCACAGATACGCAGTATTTT
CDR3aa: CASREQLTDTQYF

abundance: .
v_gene: TRBV7-2
d_gene: TRBD2
len: 15
j_gene: TRBJ2-1
CDR3nt: TGTGCCAGCAGCCTCACTAGCGGGGGGACAAATGAGCAGTTCTTC
CDR3aa: CASSLTSGGTNEQFF

abundance: .
v_gene: TRBV11-2
d_gene: .
len: 13
j_gene: TRBJ2-7
CDR3nt: TGTGCCAGCAGCTTGGACAGCTCCTACGAGCAGTACTTC
CDR3aa: CASSLDSSYEQYF

abundance: once
v_gene: TRBV19
d_gene: TRBD1
len: 15
j_gene: TRBJ2-5
CDR3nt: TGTGCCAGTAGTATGGGGCAGGGGGCTTTAGAGACCCAGTACTTC
CDR3aa: CASSMGQGALETQYF

abundance: .
v_gene: TRBV9
d_gene: TRBD1
len: 14
j_gene: TRBJ2-5
CDR3nt: TGTGCCAGCAGCCAGACCGGGACAGATTCGACCCAGTACTTC
CDR3aa: CASSQTGTDSTQYF

abundance: .
v_gene: TRBV9
d_gene: TRBD1
len: 14
j_gene: TRBJ1-2
CDR3nt: TGTGCCAGCAGCGTAGAGGGACAGGGCTATGGCTACACCTTC
CDR3aa: CASSVEGQGYGYTF

abundance: .
v_gene: TRBV7-8
d_gene: .
len: 11
j_gene: TRBJ2-1
CDR3nt: TGTGCCAGCAGTTATCAACAGGGACAGTTCTTC
CDR3aa: CASSYQQGQFF

abundance: .
v_gene: TRBV2
d_gene: TRBD2
len: 17
j_gene: TRBJ2-1
CDR3nt: TGTGCCAGCAGTGACCCTTTTAGCGGGTCTTCCTACAATGAGCAGTTCTTC
CDR3aa: CASSDPFSGSSYNEQFF

abundance: .
v_gene: TRBV15
d_gene: .
len: 13
j_gene: TRBJ2-3
CDR3nt: TGTGCCACCCGGGACACCGGCACAGATACGCAGTATTTT
CDR3aa: CATRDTGTDTQYF

abundance: .
v_gene: TRBV6-5
d_gene: .
len: 15
j_gene: TRBJ1-2
CDR3nt: TGTGCCAGCACCGTAATCGGTCCAGGATCCAGCGGCTACACCTTC
CDR3aa: CASTVIGPGSSGYTF

abundance: .
v_gene: TRBV5-4
d_gene: TRBD1
len: 15
j_gene: TRBJ1-1
CDR3nt: TGTGCCAGCAGCGGAACGGGACAGCACAACACTGAAGCTTTCTTT
CDR3aa: CASSGTGQHNTEAFF

abundance: .
v_gene: TRBV5-1
d_gene: .
len: 15
j_gene: TRBJ1-2
CDR3nt: TGCGCCAGCAGCCTGGCGGCGACGGCAGGGAATGGCTACACCTTC
CDR3aa: CASSLAATAGNGYTF

abundance: .
v_gene: TRBV5-1
d_gene: .
len: 15
j_gene: TRBJ2-5
CDR3nt: TGCGCCAGCAGCTTGGTTGGTGGGGGCGGCGAGACCCAGTACTTC
CDR3aa: CASSLVGGGGETQYF

abundance: .
v_gene: TRBV5-6
d_gene: .
len: 16
j_gene: TRBJ1-3
CDR3nt: TGTGCCAGCAGCGGATCACAGGGCTACTCTGGAAACACCATATATTTT
CDR3aa: CASSGSQGYSGNTIYF

abundance: .
v_gene: TRBV10-2
d_gene: .
len: 13
j_gene: TRBJ1-1
CDR3nt: TGCGCCAGCAGTGAAATCCAGGGCACTGAAGCTTTCTTT
CDR3aa: CASSEIQGTEAFF

abundance: .
v_gene: TRBV5-1
d_gene: .
len: 17
j_gene: TRBJ2-3
CDR3nt: TGCGCCAGCAGCTCCTCCCGGGACTCCCGGAATGGAGATACGCAGTATTTT
CDR3aa: CASSSSRDSRNGDTQYF

abundance: once
v_gene: TRBV6-6
d_gene: TRBD2
len: 15
j_gene: TRBJ2-7
CDR3nt: TGTGCCAGCAGTCCCCGGGGGGGAAGGTCCTACGAGCAGTACTTC
CDR3aa: CASSPRGGRSYEQYF

abundance: .
v_gene: TRBV9
d_gene: .
len: 13
j_gene: TRBJ2-2
CDR3nt: TGTGCCAGCAGCGTTAGCGGCACCGGGGAGCTGTTTTTT
CDR3aa: CASSVSGTGELFF

abundance: .
v_gene: TRBV7-6
d_gene: .
len: 12
j_gene: TRBJ1-1
CDR3nt: TGTGCCAGCAGCACTAGAGTGGAGGAAGCTTTCTTT
CDR3aa: CASSTRVEEAFF

abundance: .
v_gene: TRBV12-3/TRBV12-4
d_gene: .
len: 11
j_gene: TRBJ1-6
CDR3nt: TGTGCCAGCAGTTCAGGGCAGGGTCTCCACTTT
CDR3aa: CASSSGQGLHF

abundance: .
v_gene: TRBV5-1
d_gene: TRBD1
len: 15
j_gene: TRBJ1-6
CDR3nt: TGCGCCAGCAGCTCACGACAGGGGGCTAATTCACCCCTCCACTTT
CDR3aa: CASSSRQGANSPLHF

abundance: .
v_gene: TRBV4-3
d_gene: TRBD1
len: 14
j_gene: TRBJ1-2
CDR3nt: TGCGCCAGCAGCCTCGACAGGGTCGAAAGGGGCTACACCTTC
CDR3aa: CASSLDRVERGYTF

abundance: .
v_gene: TRBV5-1
d_gene: TRBD2
len: 14
j_gene: TRBJ2-2
CDR3nt: TGCGCCAGCAGCCCTGGACTAGCTGGCGGGGAGCTGTTTTTT
CDR3aa: CASSPGLAGGELFF

abundance: .
v_gene: TRBV18
d_gene: .
len: 16
j_gene: TRBJ2-2
CDR3nt: TGTGCCAGCTCACCCGCACTAGCCTACTGGGACGGGGAGCTGTTTTTT
CDR3aa: CASSPALAYWDGELFF

abundance: .
v_gene: TRBV2
d_gene: TRBD1
len: 15
j_gene: TRBJ1-3
CDR3nt: TGTGCCAGCAGTGCTCAGGGGGCGCTTGGAAACACCATATATTTT
CDR3aa: CASSAQGALGNTIYF

abundance: .
v_gene: TRBV5-6
d_gene: .
len: 14
j_gene: TRBJ1-4
CDR3nt: TGTGCCAGCAGCTTAGGCCCCCGGGATGAAAAACTGTTTTTT
CDR3aa: CASSLGPRDEKLFF

abundance: few
v_gene: TRBV6-2/TRBV6-3
d_gene: TRBD1
len: 11
j_gene: TRBJ2-7
CDR3nt: TGTGCCAGCAGCATGGGGACAGGGAGTTCCTTC
CDR3aa: CASSMGTGSSF

abundance: .
v_gene: TRBV30
d_gene: .
len: 13
j_gene: TRBJ1-4
CDR3nt: TGTGCCTGGAGTAGGCAGGCCCATGAAAAACTGTTTTTT
CDR3aa: CAWSRQAHEKLFF

abundance: .
v_gene: TRBV5-1
d_gene: TRBD2
len: 15
j_gene: TRBJ2-3
CDR3nt: TGCGCCAGCAGTGAAAGCGGGGGAGGCACAGATACGCAGTATTTT
CDR3aa: CASSESGGGTDTQYF

abundance: .
v_gene: TRBV10-3
d_gene: TRBD2
len: 16
j_gene: TRBJ2-3
CDR3nt: TGTGCCATCAGTGGGACTAGCGGGGGGCATACAGATACGCAGTATTTT
CDR3aa: CAISGTSGGHTDTQYF

abundance: .
v_gene: TRBV5-8
d_gene: .
len: 15
j_gene: TRBJ1-1
CDR3nt: TGTGCCAGCAGCTTGGTAGCACTCTTATCCGCTGAAGCTTTCTTT
CDR3aa: CASSLVALLSAEAFF

abundance: .
v_gene: TRBV6-1
d_gene: .
len: 17
j_gene: TRBJ2-4
CDR3nt: TGTGCCAGCAGTGAAAAAATCCAGGAACTAGCCAAAAACATTCAGTACTTC
CDR3aa: CASSEKIQELAKNIQYF

abundance: .
v_gene: TRBV29-1
d_gene: .
len: 11
j_gene: TRBJ1-2
CDR3nt: TGCAGCGTTTTCAATAACTATGGCTACACCTTC
CDR3aa: CSVFNNYGYTF

abundance: .
v_gene: TRBV10-3
d_gene: TRBD1
len: 14
j_gene: TRBJ1-2
CDR3nt: TGTGCCATCAGTCAGGAACAGGGGGGGTATGGCTACACCTTC
CDR3aa: CAISQEQGGYGYTF